Listed below are T cell receptor beta chains from one sample, sequenced in a study of cytomegalovirus exposure and HLA in healthy donors. Generated by immunoSEQ multiplex PCR, the TCRdb table keeps only in-frame clones and is missing some. The repertoire consists of over 130,000 clones, with almost 85% occurring once and the leading ten covering 1.2% to 1.5%. The material sequenced was PBMCs. These receptors were taken from a young man in good health and CMV-seropositive. CDR3s include the opening cysteine and the closing phenylalanine or tryptophan. The D gene is left open where the match is weak. A row's size may be missing; if present it is once, few, many or a size class.

D gene: NA; clone size: NA; J gene: TRBJ2-3; V gene: TRBV19; CDR3 protein: CASSIPGADTQYF; CDR3 DNA: TGTGCCAGTAGTATACCCGGGGCAGATACGCAGTATTTT
D gene: NA; clone size: NA; J gene: TRBJ1-2; V gene: TRBV19; CDR3 protein: CASSMGGLGGYTF; CDR3 DNA: TGTGCCAGTAGTATGGGAGGGTTAGGAGGCTACACCTTC
D gene: NA; clone size: once; J gene: TRBJ1-2; V gene: TRBV2; CDR3 protein: CASSAPGEIDGYTF; CDR3 DNA: TGTGCCAGCAGTGCCCCCGGGGAGATCGATGGCTACACCTTC
D gene: NA; clone size: NA; J gene: TRBJ2-7; V gene: TRBV7-9; CDR3 protein: CASSLGATYEQYF; CDR3 DNA: TGTGCCAGCAGCTTAGGGGCGACCTACGAGCAGTACTTC
D gene: NA; clone size: NA; J gene: TRBJ2-1; V gene: TRBV19; CDR3 protein: CASSSGDEQFF; CDR3 DNA: TGTGCCAGTAGCTCGGGGGATGAGCAGTTCTTC
D gene: NA; clone size: NA; J gene: TRBJ2-7; V gene: TRBV4-1; CDR3 protein: CASSRAPGSYEQYF; CDR3 DNA: TGCGCCAGCAGCCGCGCGCCGGGGTCCTACGAGCAGTACTTC
D gene: TRBD1; clone size: NA; J gene: TRBJ1-5; V gene: TRBV6-4; CDR3 protein: CATPGDSRDQPQHF; CDR3 DNA: TGTGCCACCCCCGGGGACAGTAGAGATCAGCCCCAGCATTTT
D gene: TRBD1; clone size: NA; J gene: TRBJ2-1; V gene: TRBV7-3; CDR3 protein: CASSLGGTGGTEQFF; CDR3 DNA: TGTGCCAGCAGCTTAGGGGGGACAGGGGGTACTGAGCAGTTCTTC
D gene: TRBD2; clone size: NA; J gene: TRBJ2-7; V gene: TRBV10-3; CDR3 protein: CAISGSGGSVAVKTYEQYF; CDR3 DNA: TGTGCCATCAGTGGCTCGGGAGGCAGTGTAGCGGTGAAAACCTACGAGCAGTACTTC
D gene: NA; clone size: NA; J gene: TRBJ1-5; V gene: TRBV6-4; CDR3 protein: CANQGTWQCNQPQHF; CDR3 DNA: TGTGCCAACCAGGGCACCTGGCAGTGCAATCAGCCCCAGCATTTT
D gene: NA; clone size: NA; J gene: TRBJ1-2; V gene: TRBV4-2; CDR3 protein: CASSQVGPGKGNRANYGYTF; CDR3 DNA: TGTGCCAGCAGCCAAGTTGGGCCGGGGAAAGGGAATCGGGCTAACTATGGCTACACCTTC
D gene: TRBD1; clone size: NA; J gene: TRBJ1-2; V gene: TRBV27; CDR3 protein: CASSIRQGNYGYTF; CDR3 DNA: TGTGCCAGCAGTATACGACAGGGAAACTATGGCTACACCTTC
D gene: NA; clone size: NA; J gene: TRBJ1-5; V gene: TRBV6-1; CDR3 protein: CASSERNPGQPQHF; CDR3 DNA: TGTGCCAGCAGTGAAAGGAACCCAGGTCAGCCCCAGCATTTT
D gene: NA; clone size: NA; J gene: TRBJ1-5; V gene: TRBV28; CDR3 protein: CASSHSTGPQHF; CDR3 DNA: TGTGCCAGCAGCCACTCAACAGGGCCCCAGCATTTT
D gene: NA; clone size: NA; J gene: TRBJ2-7; V gene: TRBV28; CDR3 protein: CASSLWGRSTEQYF; CDR3 DNA: TGTGCCAGCAGTTTATGGGGCAGATCGACCGAGCAGTACTTC
D gene: NA; clone size: few; J gene: TRBJ2-2; V gene: TRBV19; CDR3 protein: CASSTTPIGTGELFF; CDR3 DNA: TGTGCCAGTAGTACAACCCCCATCGGCACCGGGGAGCTGTTTTTT